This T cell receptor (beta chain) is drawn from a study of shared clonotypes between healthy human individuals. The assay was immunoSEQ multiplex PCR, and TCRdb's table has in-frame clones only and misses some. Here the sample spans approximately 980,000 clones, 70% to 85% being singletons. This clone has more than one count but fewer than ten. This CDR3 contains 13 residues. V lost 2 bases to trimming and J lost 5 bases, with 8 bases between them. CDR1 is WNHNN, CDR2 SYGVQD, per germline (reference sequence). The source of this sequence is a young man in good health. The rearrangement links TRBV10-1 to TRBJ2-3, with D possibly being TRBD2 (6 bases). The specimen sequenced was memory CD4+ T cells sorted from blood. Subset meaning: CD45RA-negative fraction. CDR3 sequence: CASSEAGRDTQYF. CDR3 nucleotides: TGCGCCAGCAGTGAGGCGGGGAGAGATACGCAGTATTTT.